This T cell receptor (beta chain) was sequenced for a study of blood T cell repertoires in COVID-19. For the study at large: Collection of acute and convalescent COVID-19 samples took place in the United States, Italy and Spain.

This table comes from immunoSEQ multiplex PCR, and its TCRdb copy is limited to in-frame clones, with some not included. The sample includes some 11,000 clones, about 85% of them seen just once. This CDR3 region has 14 residues. The germline gives CDR1 SQVTM, CDR2 ANQGSEA. Trimming cost V 4 bases and J 1 base; bases outside gene matches: 4. Specimen: peripheral blood. This chain links TRBV29-1 with TRBJ1-5, with 7 bases lining up with TRBD1. The sequence was obtained from a man aged 30 to 45 with active or convalescent COVID-19. Written as DNA, the CDR3 is TGCAGCGTTGCCGAGGGACAGAGCAATCAGCCCCAGCATTTT. This sequence encodes CSVAEGQSNQPQHF.